This is a list of T cell receptor beta chains from one sample in a study of beta chain features in type 1 diabetes. Assay used: immunoSEQ multiplex PCR; TCRdb lists only in-frame clones, some missing. The sample lists tens of thousands of clones; under 75% were seen once. Sequenced input: Tregs from blood. The receptors here all came from a man aged 18 to 30 with type 1 diabetes. Each CDR3 is given with its conserved first and last residue. Each record gives: V gene, CDR3 length, D gene, J gene, clone size, CDR3 DNA, CDR3 protein. D genes are given only for firm matches. Expanded clones get a size class; other rows say once, few or many, or leave the size out.

>TRBV7-2|12|.|TRBJ2-2|.
TGTGCCAGCAGCATAAACACCGGGGAGCTGTTTTTT
CASSINTGELFF
>TRBV6-6|12|.|TRBJ1-3|.
TGTGCCAGCAGCGGAGCTGGAAACACCATATATTTT
CASSGAGNTIYF
>TRBV18|12|.|TRBJ2-7|.
TGTGCCAGCTCACCGAGCTCCTACGAGCAGTACTTC
CASSPSSYEQYF
>TRBV7-8|15|.|TRBJ1-2|.
TGTGCCAGCAGCCCCCTTGAGGGAAGGACGCGAGGCTACACCTTC
CASSPLEGRTRGYTF
>TRBV7-9|15|.|TRBJ2-7|few
TGTGCCAGCAGCGCATCGAGGGGGTTCTCCTACGAGCAGTACTTC
CASSASRGFSYEQYF
>TRBV10-3|14|TRBD2|TRBJ2-3|.
TGTGCCATCACCCGCGGGGGAAGCACAGATACGCAGTATTTT
CAITRGGSTDTQYF
>TRBV5-4|14|TRBD1|TRBJ1-1|.
TGTGCCAGCAGCTTCCAGGGGGACGTGACTGAAGCTTTCTTT
CASSFQGDVTEAFF
>TRBV10-3|12|.|TRBJ2-1|few
TGTGCCATCAGTGCGGCCAGGGAAAAGCAGTTCTTC
CAISAAREKQFF
>TRBV7-6|14|TRBD1|TRBJ1-1|.
TGTGCCAGCAGCCAGGGACAGTCCAACACTGAAGCTTTCTTT
CASSQGQSNTEAFF
>TRBV15|14|.|TRBJ2-5|few
TGTGCCACCAGCAGAGGGGGGCTGGGCGAGACCCAGTACTTC
CATSRGGLGETQYF
>TRBV4-2|14|.|TRBJ1-1|.
TGTGCCAGCAGCCACAGACAGGAGTTTGCTGAAGCTTTCTTT
CASSHRQEFAEAFF
>TRBV18|12|.|TRBJ2-1|.
TGTGCCAGCTCACCGGGTCGGGAAAGGGAGTTCTTC
CASSPGREREFF
>TRBV2|14|TRBD1|TRBJ2-7|.
TGTGCCAGCAGGCTGACAGGGGGCTCCTACGAGCAGTACTTC
CASRLTGGSYEQYF
>TRBV28|13|.|TRBJ1-2|.
TGTGCCAGCAGTTTGGCCAAGTTCTATGGCTACACCTTC
CASSLAKFYGYTF
>TRBV27|14|TRBD2|TRBJ2-7|.
TGTGCCAGCAGACTACTAGCGGGACTTTACGAGCAGTACTTC
CASRLLAGLYEQYF
>TRBV11-2|13|.|TRBJ2-1|.
TGTGCCAGCAGCTCCTTCGTCCACAGGGAGCAGTTCTTC
CASSSFVHREQFF
>TRBV9|15|TRBD2|TRBJ2-7|.
TGTGCCAGCAGCGGGGGGACTAGCGGGGCGGTCGAGCAGTACTTC
CASSGGTSGAVEQYF
>TRBV7-2|14|.|TRBJ1-1|.
TGTGCCAGCAGCTTAAGAGGTACGAACCCTGAAGCTTTCTTT
CASSLRGTNPEAFF
>TRBV11-2|14|.|TRBJ1-1|.
TGTGCCAGCACCGAGACAGAATTGAACACTGAAGCTTTCTTT
CASTETELNTEAFF
>TRBV7-9|15|TRBD1|TRBJ2-5|.
TGTGCCAGCAGCTTACAGGGGGCGCCTCAAGAGACCCAGTACTTC
CASSLQGAPQETQYF
>TRBV30|15|.|TRBJ1-5|.
TGTGCCTGGAGTGTACCCGGCAGGATCAATCAGCCCCAGCATTTT
CAWSVPGRINQPQHF